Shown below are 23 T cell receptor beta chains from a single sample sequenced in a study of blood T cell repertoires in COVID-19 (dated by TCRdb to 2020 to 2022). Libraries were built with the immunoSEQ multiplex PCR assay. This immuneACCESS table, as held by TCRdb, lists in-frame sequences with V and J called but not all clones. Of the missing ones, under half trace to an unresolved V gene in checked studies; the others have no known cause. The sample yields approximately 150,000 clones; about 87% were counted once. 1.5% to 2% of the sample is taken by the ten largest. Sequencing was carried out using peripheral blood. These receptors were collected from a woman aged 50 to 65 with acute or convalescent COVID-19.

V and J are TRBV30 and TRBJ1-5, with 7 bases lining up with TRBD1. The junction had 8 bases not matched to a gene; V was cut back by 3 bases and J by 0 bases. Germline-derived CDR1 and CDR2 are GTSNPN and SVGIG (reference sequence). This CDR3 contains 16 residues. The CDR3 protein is CAWRDGTADSNQPQHF. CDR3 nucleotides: TGTGCCTGGAGGGATGGGACAGCCGATAGCAATCAGCCCCAGCATTTT.

The CDR3 loop reads CASNRDSNTEAFF. CDR3 nucleotide sequence: TGTGCCAGCAACCGGGACTCGAACACTGAAGCTTTCTTT. The V and J genes are TRBV6-5 and TRBJ1-1; a weak D match, TRBD1 (5 bases). The CDR3 is made up of 13 amino acids. Germline values: CDR1 MNHEY, CDR2 SVGAGI. V was cut by 7 bases and J by 1 base, with 10 bases left in between.

The chain's CDR3 is CSASDLGTREGNQPQHF. The CDR3, as DNA: TGCAGTGCTAGTGATCTGGGCACCAGGGAGGGCAATCAGCCCCAGCATTTT. The chain carries TRBV20-1 and TRBJ1-5; TRBD1 is a possible D gene (5 bases). This CDR3 region has 17 residues. CDR1 and CDR2 from the germline V gene are DFQATT and SNEGSKA (reference sequence). Trimming left V 3 bases short and J 2 bases short, with 20 bases between.

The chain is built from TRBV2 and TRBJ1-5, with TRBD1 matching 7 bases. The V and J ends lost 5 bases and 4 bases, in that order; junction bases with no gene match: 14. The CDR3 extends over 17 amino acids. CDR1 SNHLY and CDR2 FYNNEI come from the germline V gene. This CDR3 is CASSTPQGQGLNQPQHF. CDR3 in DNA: TGTGCCAGCAGTACCCCACAGGGGCAGGGATTGAATCAGCCCCAGCATTTT.

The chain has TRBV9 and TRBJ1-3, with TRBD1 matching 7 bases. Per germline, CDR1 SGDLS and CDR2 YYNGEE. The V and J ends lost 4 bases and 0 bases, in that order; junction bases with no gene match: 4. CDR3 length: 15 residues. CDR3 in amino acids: CASSRGTDSGNTIYF. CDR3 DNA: TGTGCCAGCAGCAGAGGGACAGACTCTGGAAACACCATATATTTT.

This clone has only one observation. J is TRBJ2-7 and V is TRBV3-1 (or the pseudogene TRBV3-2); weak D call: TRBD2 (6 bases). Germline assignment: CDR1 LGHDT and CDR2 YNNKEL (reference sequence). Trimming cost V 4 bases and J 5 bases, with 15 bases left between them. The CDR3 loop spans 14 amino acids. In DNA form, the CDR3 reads TGTGCCAGCAGCCGGACGGGACTCGGCAACGAGCAGTACTTC. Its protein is CASSRTGLGNEQYF.

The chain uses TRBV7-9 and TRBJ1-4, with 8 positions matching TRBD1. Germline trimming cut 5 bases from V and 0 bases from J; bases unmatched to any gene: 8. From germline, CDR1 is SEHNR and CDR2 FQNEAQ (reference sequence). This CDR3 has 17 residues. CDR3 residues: CASSGTGTGATNEKLFF. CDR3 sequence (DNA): TGTGCCAGCAGCGGAACCGGGACAGGTGCAACTAATGAAAAACTGTTTTTT.

The CDR3 bases are TGTGCCACCGGGCCCGTACAGGGGGCTAGCAATCAGCCCCAGCATTTT. It encodes CATGPVQGASNQPQHF. This sequence joins TRBV4-2 and TRBJ1-5, with 9 bases lining up with TRBD1. After removal of 10 bases from V and 0 bases from J, the junction contained 10 bases not matched to a gene. CDR3 size: 16 residues. CDR1 is LGHNA, CDR2 YNFKEQ, per germline.

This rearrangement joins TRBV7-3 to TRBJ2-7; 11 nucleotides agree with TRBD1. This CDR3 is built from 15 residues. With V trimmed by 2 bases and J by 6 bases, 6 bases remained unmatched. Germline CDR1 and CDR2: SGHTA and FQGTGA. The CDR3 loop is CASSLAPDRGREQYF. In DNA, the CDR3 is TGTGCCAGCAGCTTAGCACCGGACAGGGGGCGCGAGCAGTACTTC.

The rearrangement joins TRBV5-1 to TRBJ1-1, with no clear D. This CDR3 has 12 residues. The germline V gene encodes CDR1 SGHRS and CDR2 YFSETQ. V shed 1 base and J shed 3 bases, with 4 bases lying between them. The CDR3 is CASSLYDTEAFF. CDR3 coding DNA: TGCGCCAGCAGCTTGTATGACACTGAAGCTTTCTTT. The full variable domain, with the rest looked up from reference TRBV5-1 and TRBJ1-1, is KAGVTQTPRYLIKTRGQQVTLSCSPISGHRSVSWYQQTPGQGLQFLFEYFSETQRNKGNFPGRFSGRQFSNSRSEMNVSTLELGDSALYLCASSLYDTEAFFGQGTRLTVV.

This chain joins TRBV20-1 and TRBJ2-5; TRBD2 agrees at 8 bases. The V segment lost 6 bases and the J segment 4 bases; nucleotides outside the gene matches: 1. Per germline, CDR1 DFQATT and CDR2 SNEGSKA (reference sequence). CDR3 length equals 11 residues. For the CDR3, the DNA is TGCAGTGCCGCGGGGGGAGAGACCCAGTACTTC. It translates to CSAAGGETQYF.

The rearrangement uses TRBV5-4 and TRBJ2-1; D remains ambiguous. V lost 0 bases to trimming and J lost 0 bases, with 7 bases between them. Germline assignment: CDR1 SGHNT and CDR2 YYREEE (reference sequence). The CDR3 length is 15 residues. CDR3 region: CASSLDTPSYNEQFF. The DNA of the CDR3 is TGTGCCAGCAGCTTGGACACCCCCTCCTACAATGAGCAGTTCTTC. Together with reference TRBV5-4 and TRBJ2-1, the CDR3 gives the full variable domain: ETGVTQSPTHLIKTRGQQVTLRCSSQSGHNTVSWYQQALGQGPQFIFQYYREEENGRGNFPPRFSGLQFPNYSSELNVNALELDDSALYLCASSLDTPSYNEQFFGPGTRLTVL.

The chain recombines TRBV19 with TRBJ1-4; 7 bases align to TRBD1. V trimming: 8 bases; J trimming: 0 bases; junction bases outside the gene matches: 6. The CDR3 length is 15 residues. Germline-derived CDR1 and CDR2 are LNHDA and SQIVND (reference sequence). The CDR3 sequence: CASVRQGATNEKLFF. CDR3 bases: TGTGCCAGTGTCCGACAGGGTGCAACTAATGAAAAACTGTTTTTT.

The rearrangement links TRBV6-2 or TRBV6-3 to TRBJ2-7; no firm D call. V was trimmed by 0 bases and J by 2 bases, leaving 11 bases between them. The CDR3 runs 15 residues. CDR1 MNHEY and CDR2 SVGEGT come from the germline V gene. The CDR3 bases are TGTGCCAGCAGTTACTCGAGGCTCCCACCCTACGAGCAGTACTTC. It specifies CASSYSRLPPYEQYF.

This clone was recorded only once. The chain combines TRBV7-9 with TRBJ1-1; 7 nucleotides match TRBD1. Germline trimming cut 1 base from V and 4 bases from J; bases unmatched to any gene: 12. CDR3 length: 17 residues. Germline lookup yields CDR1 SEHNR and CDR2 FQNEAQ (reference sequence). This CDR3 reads CASSLGGRGAFRTEAFF. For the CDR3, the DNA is TGTGCCAGCAGCTTAGGGGGCAGGGGGGCTTTCCGCACTGAAGCTTTCTTT.

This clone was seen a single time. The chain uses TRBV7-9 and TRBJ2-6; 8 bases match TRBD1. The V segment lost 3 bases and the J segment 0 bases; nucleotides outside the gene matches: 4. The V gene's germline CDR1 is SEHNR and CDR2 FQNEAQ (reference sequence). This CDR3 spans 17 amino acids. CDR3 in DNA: TGTGCCAGCAGCTTGGGACAGGAGAACTCTGGGGCCAACGTCCTGACTTTC. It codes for CASSLGQENSGANVLTF. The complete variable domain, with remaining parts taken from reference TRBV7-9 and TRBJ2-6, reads DTGVSQNPRHKITKRGQNVTFRCDPISEHNRLYWYRQTLGQGPEFLTYFQNEAQLEKSRLLSDRFSAERPKGSFSTLEIQRTEQGDSAMYLCASSLGQENSGANVLTFGAGSRLTVL.

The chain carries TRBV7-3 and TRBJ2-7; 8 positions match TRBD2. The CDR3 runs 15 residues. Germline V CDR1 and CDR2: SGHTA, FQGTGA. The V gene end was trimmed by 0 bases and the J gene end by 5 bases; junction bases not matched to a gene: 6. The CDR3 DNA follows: TGTGCCAGCAGCTTAACGGGGCGGGGGGCCCACGAGCAGTACTTC. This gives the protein CASSLTGRGAHEQYF. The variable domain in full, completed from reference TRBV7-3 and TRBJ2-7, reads GAGVSQTPSNKVTEKGKYVELRCDPISGHTALYWYRQSLGQGPEFLIYFQGTGAADDSGLPNDRFFAVRPEGSVSTLKIQRTERGDSAVYLCASSLTGRGAHEQYFGPGTRLTVT.

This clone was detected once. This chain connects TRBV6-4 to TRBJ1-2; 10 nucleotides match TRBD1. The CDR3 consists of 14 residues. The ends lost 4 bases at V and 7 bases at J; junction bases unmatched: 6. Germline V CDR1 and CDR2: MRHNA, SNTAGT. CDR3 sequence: CASSAGQGSSGYTF. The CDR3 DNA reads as TGTGCCAGCAGTGCGGGACAGGGGAGTAGTGGCTACACCTTC.

CDR3 residues: CAWSVGLRRGPYQETQYF. For the CDR3, the DNA is TGTGCCTGGAGTGTAGGCCTGCGAAGAGGCCCTTACCAAGAGACCCAGTACTTC. This chain uses TRBV30 with TRBJ2-5, with D hard to call. Trimming stripped 0 bases from V and 0 bases from J, with 20 bases between. CDR1 is GTSNPN, CDR2 SVGIG, per germline (reference sequence). This CDR3 spans 18 amino acids.

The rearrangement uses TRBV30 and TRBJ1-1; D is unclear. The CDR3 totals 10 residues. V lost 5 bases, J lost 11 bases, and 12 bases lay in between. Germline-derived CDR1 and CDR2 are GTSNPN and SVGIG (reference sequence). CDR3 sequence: CAWPTRTAFF. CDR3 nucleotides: TGTGCCTGGCCTACTAGGACCGCTTTCTTT.

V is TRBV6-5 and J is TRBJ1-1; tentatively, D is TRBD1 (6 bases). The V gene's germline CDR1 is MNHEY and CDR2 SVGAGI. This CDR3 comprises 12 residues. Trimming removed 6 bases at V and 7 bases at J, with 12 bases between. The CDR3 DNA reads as TGTGCCAGCAGGAGCCAGGGGCGTGAAGCTTTCTTT. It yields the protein CASRSQGREAFF.

DNA for the CDR3: TGTGCCACCCAACAGGGAGTTGGGGCAGATACGCAGTATTTT. Protein product: CATQQGVGADTQYF. V gene TRBV15 combines with J gene TRBJ2-3, with D maybe TRBD1 (6 bases). The V and J ends lost 8 bases and 4 bases respectively, with 16 bases between them. The CDR3 loop spans 14 amino acids. Germline values: CDR1 LNHNV, CDR2 YYDKDF (reference sequence).

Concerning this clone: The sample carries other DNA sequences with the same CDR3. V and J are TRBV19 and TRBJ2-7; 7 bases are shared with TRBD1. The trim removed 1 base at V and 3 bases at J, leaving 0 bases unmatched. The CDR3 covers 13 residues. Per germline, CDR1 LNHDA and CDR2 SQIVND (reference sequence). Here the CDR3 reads CASSIGQGYEQYF. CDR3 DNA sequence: TGTGCCAGTAGTATAGGACAGGGCTACGAGCAGTACTTC.